A single T cell receptor beta chain is shown here with its context. Antigen: not known. These data come from a study of human T cells and chemical hapten exposure. Study-level background: Epicutaneous patch tests delivered 0.01% DPC to the upper back, with evaluation at 6 days. The study's findings and limits: DPC sensitization left the count of TCRs above 1 in 1000 unchanged.

As for time point: pre-sensitization, week 0. Treatment specified: therapeutic diphenylcyclopropenone sensitization with weekly scalp DPC. Trimming shortened V by 3 bases and J by 4 bases, and 9 bases separated the two germline ends. This CDR3 region has 12 residues. Germline V gene sequence: CDR1 SQVTM, CDR2 ANQGSEA. Library preparation tagged each individual cDNA molecule with a unique molecular identifier. Authors' data handling: Samples had a median of about 95,000 TCRs, ranging roughly 20,000 to 750,000. TCRdb analysed the RACE reads with MiXCR anew, one entry per CDR3 protein. The V and J calls reflect TCRdb's pipeline rather than the authors' work. The data hold about 260,000 distinct CDR3 sequences, with about 9.4% observed a single time.

This clonotype originated in a woman aged 40 to 50 with alopecia areata. Some clones in this sample may be carry-over from other donors' samples. The chain is built from TRBV29-1 and TRBJ2-5; TRBD1 or TRBD2 may be the D gene (5 bases each). Sequences were derived from whole blood, sampled in connection with sensitization to the hapten diphenylcyclopropenone (DPC). The CDR3 region has the DNA TGCAGCGTTGACGGTGGGACAGAGACCCAGTACTTC. Translating gives CSVDGGTETQYF.